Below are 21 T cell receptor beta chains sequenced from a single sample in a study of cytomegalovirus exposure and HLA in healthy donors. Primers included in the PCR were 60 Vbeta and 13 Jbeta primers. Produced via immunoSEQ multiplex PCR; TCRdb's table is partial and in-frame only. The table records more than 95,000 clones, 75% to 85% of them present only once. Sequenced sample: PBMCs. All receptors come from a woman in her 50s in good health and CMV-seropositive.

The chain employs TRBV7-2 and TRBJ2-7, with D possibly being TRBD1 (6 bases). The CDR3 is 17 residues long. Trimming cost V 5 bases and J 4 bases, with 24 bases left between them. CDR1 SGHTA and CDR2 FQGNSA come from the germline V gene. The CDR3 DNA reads TGTGCCAGCAGCCAGCCGAGGCAGGGGCCAAGAGGGTACGAGCAGTACTTC. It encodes CASSQPRQGPRGYEQYF.

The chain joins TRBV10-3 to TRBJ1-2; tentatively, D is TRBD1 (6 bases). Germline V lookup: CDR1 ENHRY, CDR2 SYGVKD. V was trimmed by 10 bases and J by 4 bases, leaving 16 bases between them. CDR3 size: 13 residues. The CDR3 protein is CASSTGDPYGYTF. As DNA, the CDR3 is TGTGCCAGCTCGACAGGCGATCCCTATGGCTACACCTTC.

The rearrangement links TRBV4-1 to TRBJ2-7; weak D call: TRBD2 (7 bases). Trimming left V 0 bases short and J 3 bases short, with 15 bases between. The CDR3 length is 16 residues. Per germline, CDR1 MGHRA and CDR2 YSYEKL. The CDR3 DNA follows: TGCGCCAGCAGCCAAGATCGGTGGGGGGGCGACTACGAGCAGTACTTC. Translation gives CASSQDRWGGDYEQYF.

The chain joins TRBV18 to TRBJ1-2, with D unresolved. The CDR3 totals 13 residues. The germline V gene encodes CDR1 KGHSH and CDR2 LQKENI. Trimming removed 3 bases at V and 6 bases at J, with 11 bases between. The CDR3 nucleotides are TGTGCCAGCTCACCCCTTGGACTAAATGGCTACACCTTC. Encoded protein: CASSPLGLNGYTF.

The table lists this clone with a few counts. CDR3 protein: CASSKVTVNRDTQYF. The CDR3 DNA reads as TGTGCCAGCAGCAAAGTAACCGTTAATAGAGATACGCAGTATTTT. The J gene is TRBJ2-3, the V gene TRBV21-1; TRBD2 is the table's D call and was not checked against the DNA. TRBV21-1 corresponds to a pseudogene. This CDR3 has 15 amino acids.

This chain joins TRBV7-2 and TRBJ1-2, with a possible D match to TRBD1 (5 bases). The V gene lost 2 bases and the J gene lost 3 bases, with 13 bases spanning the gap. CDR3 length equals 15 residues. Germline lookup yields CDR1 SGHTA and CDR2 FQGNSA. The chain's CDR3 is CASSLNGAGDYGYTF. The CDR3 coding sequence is TGTGCCAGCAGCTTAAATGGGGCAGGTGACTATGGCTACACCTTC. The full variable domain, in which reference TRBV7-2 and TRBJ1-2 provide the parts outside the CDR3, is GAGVSQSPSNKVTEKGKDVELRCDPISGHTALYWYRQSLGQGLEFLIYFQGNSAPDKSGLPSDRFSAERTGGSVSTLTIQRTQQEDSAVYLCASSLNGAGDYGYTFGSGTRLTVV.

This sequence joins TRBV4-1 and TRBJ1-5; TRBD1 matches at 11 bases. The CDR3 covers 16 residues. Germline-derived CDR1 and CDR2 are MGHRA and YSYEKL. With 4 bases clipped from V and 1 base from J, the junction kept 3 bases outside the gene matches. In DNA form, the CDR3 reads TGCGCCAGCAGCCGAGGGACAGGGGGGAGCAATCAGCCCCAGCATTTT. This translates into CASSRGTGGSNQPQHF.

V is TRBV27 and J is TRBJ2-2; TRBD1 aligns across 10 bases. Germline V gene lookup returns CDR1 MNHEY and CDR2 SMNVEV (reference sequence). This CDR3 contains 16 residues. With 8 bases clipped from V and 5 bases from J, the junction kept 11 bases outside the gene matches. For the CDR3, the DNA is TGTGCCAGCGGCACACCGGGACAGGGGTGGACCGGGGAGCTGTTTTTT. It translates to CASGTPGQGWTGELFF.

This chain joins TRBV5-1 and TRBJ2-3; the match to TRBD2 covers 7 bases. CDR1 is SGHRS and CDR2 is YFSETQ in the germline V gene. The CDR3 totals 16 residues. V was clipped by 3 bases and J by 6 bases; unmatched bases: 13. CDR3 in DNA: TGCGCCAGCAGCTCTCGGATAGGCGGAGCGGGGGATACGCAGTATTTT. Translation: CASSSRIGGAGDTQYF.

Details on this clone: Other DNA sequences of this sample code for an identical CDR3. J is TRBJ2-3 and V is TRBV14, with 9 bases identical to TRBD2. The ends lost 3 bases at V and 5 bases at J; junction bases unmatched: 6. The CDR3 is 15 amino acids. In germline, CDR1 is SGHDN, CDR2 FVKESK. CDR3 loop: CASSQGLAGRDTQYF. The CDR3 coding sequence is TGTGCCAGCAGCCAGGGACTAGCCGGGAGAGATACGCAGTATTTT.

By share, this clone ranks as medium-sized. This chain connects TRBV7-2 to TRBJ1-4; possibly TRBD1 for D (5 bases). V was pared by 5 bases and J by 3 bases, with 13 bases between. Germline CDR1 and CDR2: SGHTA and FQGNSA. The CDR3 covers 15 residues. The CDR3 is CASSPWGAANEKLFF. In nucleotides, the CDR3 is TGTGCCAGCAGCCCATGGGGCGCGGCTAATGAAAAACTGTTTTTT. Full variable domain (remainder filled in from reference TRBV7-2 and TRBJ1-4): GAGVSQSPSNKVTEKGKDVELRCDPISGHTALYWYRQSLGQGLEFLIYFQGNSAPDKSGLPSDRFSAERTGGSVSTLTIQRTQQEDSAVYLCASSPWGAANEKLFFGSGTQLSVL.

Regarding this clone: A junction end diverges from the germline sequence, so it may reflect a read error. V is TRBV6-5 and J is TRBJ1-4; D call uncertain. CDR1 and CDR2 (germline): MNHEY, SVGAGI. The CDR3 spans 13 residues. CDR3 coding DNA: TGTGCCAGCAATCGATTAACTAATGAAAAACTGTCTTTT. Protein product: CASNRLTNEKLSF.

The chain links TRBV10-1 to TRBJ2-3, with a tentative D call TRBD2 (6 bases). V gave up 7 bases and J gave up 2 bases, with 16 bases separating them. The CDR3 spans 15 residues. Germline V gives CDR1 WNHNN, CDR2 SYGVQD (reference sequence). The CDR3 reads CASTTIADPTDTQYF. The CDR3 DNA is TGCGCCAGCACAACAATAGCGGACCCCACAGATACGCAGTATTTT.

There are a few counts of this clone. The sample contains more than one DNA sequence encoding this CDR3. CDR3 sequence: CASSFDRGYTDTQYF. CDR3 coding DNA: TGTGCCAGCAGCTTTGACAGGGGTTACACAGATACGCAGTATTTT. The chain couples TRBV7-2 to TRBJ2-3; 8 bases are a match to TRBD1. Trimming cost V 3 bases and J 2 bases; bases outside gene matches: 4. This CDR3 is 15 amino acids long. Germline CDR1 SGHTA, CDR2 FQGNSA.

The CDR3 DNA follows: TGTGCCAGCAGCTTAGGTCTAGCGGGGGGAGATACGCAGTATTTT. Protein: CASSLGLAGGDTQYF. The chain uses TRBV7-2 and TRBJ2-3, with 11 bases fitting TRBD2. The CDR3 runs to 15 residues. CDR1 and CDR2 (germline): SGHTA, FQGNSA. Trimming removed 1 base from V and 5 bases from J; junction bases left unmatched: 2.

CDR3 sequence reads: CASSSEDNEQFF. DNA for the CDR3: TGTGCCAGCAGCTCGGAGGACAATGAGCAGTTCTTC. The chain recombines TRBV13 with TRBJ2-1; TRBD2 is a possible D gene (5 bases). Per the germline V gene, CDR1 is PRHDT and CDR2 is FYEKMQ (reference sequence). This CDR3 comprises 12 residues. With 4 bases removed from V and 5 bases from J, the gap between germline ends came to 6 bases.

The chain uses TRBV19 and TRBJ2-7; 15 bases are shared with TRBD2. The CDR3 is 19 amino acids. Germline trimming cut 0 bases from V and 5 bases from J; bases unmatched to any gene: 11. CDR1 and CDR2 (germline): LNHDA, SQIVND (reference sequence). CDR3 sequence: CASSIEAGTSGGQINEQYF. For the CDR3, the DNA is TGTGCCAGTAGTATAGAAGCCGGGACTAGCGGGGGGCAAATCAACGAGCAGTACTTC.

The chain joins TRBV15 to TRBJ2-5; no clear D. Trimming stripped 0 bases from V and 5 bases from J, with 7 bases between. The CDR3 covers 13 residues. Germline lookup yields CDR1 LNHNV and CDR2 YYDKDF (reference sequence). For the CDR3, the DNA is TGTGCCACCAGCAGAGATCTGCGGGAGACCCAGTACTTC. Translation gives CATSRDLRETQYF.

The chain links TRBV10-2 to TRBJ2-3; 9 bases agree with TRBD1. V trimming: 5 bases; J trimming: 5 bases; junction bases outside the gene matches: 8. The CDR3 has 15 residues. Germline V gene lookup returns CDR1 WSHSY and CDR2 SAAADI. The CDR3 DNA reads TGCGCCAGCAGTCAGGGGGGACAGGGTCAAGATACGCAGTATTTT. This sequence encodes CASSQGGQGQDTQYF.

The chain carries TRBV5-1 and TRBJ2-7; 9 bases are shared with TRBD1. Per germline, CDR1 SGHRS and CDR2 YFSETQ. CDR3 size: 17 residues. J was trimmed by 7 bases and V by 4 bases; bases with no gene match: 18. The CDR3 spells CASSRDRAGTTRAEQYF. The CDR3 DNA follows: TGCGCCAGCAGCCGGGACAGGGCCGGGACTACCCGCGCGGAGCAGTACTTC.

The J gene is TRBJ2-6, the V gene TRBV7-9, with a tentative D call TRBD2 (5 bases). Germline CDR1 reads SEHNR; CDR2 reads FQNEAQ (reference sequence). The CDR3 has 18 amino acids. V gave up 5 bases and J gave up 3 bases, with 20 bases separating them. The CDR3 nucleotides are TGTGCCAGCAGCCCCTCCATAGGAAAGGCGGGTGGGGCCAACGTCCTGACTTTC. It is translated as CASSPSIGKAGGANVLTF.